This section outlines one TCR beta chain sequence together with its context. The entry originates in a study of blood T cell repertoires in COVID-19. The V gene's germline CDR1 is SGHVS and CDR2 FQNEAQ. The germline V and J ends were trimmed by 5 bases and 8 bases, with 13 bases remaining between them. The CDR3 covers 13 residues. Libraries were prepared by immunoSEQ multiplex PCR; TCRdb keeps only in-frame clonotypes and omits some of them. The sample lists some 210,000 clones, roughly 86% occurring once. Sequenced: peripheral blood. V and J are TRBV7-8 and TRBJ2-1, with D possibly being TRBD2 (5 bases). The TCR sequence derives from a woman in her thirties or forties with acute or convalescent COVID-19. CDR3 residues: CASSPGVAHEQFF. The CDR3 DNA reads TGTGCCAGCAGCCCCGGGGTAGCCCATGAGCAGTTCTTC.